The 19 T cell receptor beta chains listed next were all sequenced from one sample in a study of blood T cell repertoires in COVID-19. Clones were sequenced by immunoSEQ multiplex PCR, and TCRdb holds only the in-frame ones, with some missing. The sample records roughly 300,000 clones, roughly 87% being singletons. Sequencing was done on a sample of PBMCs or T cells enriched from blood (not recorded which). These receptors were obtained from a young woman who had recovered from COVID-19.

The CDR3 protein is CASSLRQGKLDEKLFF. In DNA form, the CDR3 reads TGTGCCAGCAGCCTCAGACAGGGGAAGCTTGATGAAAAACTGTTTTTT. The J gene is TRBJ1-4, the V gene TRBV3-1 (or the pseudogene TRBV3-2); 8 nucleotides align to TRBD1. After removal of 4 bases from V and 6 bases from J, the junction contained 10 bases not matched to a gene. The V gene's germline CDR1 is LGHDT and CDR2 YNNKEL (reference sequence). This CDR3 has 16 amino acids.

The chain couples TRBV6-5 to TRBJ1-2; TRBD1 matches at 7 bases. V lost 5 bases and J lost 4; bases outside the gene matches: 4. The CDR3 is 13 residues long. Looked up from germline, CDR1 is MNHEY and CDR2 is SVGAGI. The CDR3 region is CASSLRQGYGYTF. DNA of the CDR3: TGTGCCAGCAGTCTCAGACAGGGCTATGGCTACACCTTC.

V is TRBV6-5 and J is TRBJ2-7; 8 positions match TRBD1. This CDR3 has 15 residues. Unmatched junction bases numbered 11, after V lost 4 bases and J lost 6 bases. Germline V lookup: CDR1 MNHEY, CDR2 SVGAGI. CDR3 sequence reads: CASSFEGQVPSEQYF. The CDR3 DNA reads as TGTGCCAGCAGTTTTGAGGGACAGGTCCCTTCCGAGCAGTACTTC.

The CDR3 protein is CASSGRVDTEAFF. The CDR3, as DNA: TGTGCCAGCAGCGGCAGGGTGGACACTGAAGCTTTCTTT. The chain uses TRBV7-9 and TRBJ1-1, with D possibly TRBD1 on 5 matching bases. The CDR3 is 13 residues long. Germline V CDR1 and CDR2: SEHNR, FQNEAQ (reference sequence). Trimming stripped 5 bases from V and 3 bases from J, with 10 bases between.

This chain uses TRBV21-1 with TRBJ1-2; TRBD1 is the table's D call and was not checked against the DNA. TRBV21-1 is a documented pseudogene. This CDR3 contains 16 residues. CDR3: CASSNSWPGFYYGYTF. The CDR3 region has the DNA TGTGCCAGCAGCAATTCCTGGCCAGGGTTCTACTATGGCTACACCTTC.

The V gene is TRBV5-1, the J gene TRBJ1-4; D gene unclear. Per germline, CDR1 SGHRS and CDR2 YFSETQ. The CDR3 extends over 14 amino acids. Trimming removed 2 bases at V and 5 bases at J, with 10 bases between. The CDR3 spells CASSFSRQNEKLFF. CDR3 DNA: TGCGCCAGCAGCTTTTCCAGACAAAATGAAAAACTGTTTTTT.

The chain carries TRBV3-1 (or the pseudogene TRBV3-2) and TRBJ2-7, with no clear D. CDR3 length equals 14 residues. Germline V gives CDR1 LGHDT, CDR2 YNNKEL (reference sequence). With 0 bases removed from V and 4 bases from J, the gap between germline ends came to 10 bases. For the CDR3, the DNA is TGTGCCAGCAGCCAAGATTCCGCAACTTACGAGCAGTACTTC. Its protein product is CASSQDSATYEQYF.

Notes on this clone: One end of the junction varies from germline; a read error may be responsible. The V and J genes are TRBV7-9 and TRBJ1-1, with TRBD1 matching over 10 bases. The germline CDR1 and CDR2 sequences are SEHNR and FQNEAQ (reference sequence). The CDR3 runs 15 residues. This CDR3 reads CVGSGTGAMNTEAFF. CDR3 DNA: TGCGTGGGGTCCGGGACAGGGGCGATGAACACTGAAGCTTTCTTT.

This clone showed up just a few times. The chain carries TRBV5-1 and TRBJ1-4; 9 bases match TRBD1. The germline gives CDR1 SGHRS, CDR2 YFSETQ. The CDR3 length is 14 residues. The trim removed 5 bases at V and 7 bases at J, leaving 6 bases unmatched. The CDR3, as DNA: TGCGCCAGCAGAGACGGACAGGGGAGTGAAAAACTGTTTTTT. Protein: CASRDGQGSEKLFF.

The rearrangement links TRBV5-1 to TRBJ1-6; 9 bases are shared with TRBD1. CDR1 and CDR2 (germline): SGHRS, YFSETQ. This CDR3 has 15 amino acids. V was pared by 0 bases and J by 8 bases, with 3 bases of the junction left unmatched. The CDR3 region is CASSLEGQGYSPLHF. The CDR3 DNA reads TGCGCCAGCAGCTTGGAAGGACAGGGGTATTCACCCCTCCACTTT.

The CDR3 protein is CASSQDGGRGTEAFF. CDR3 coding DNA: TGCGCCAGCAGCCAAGATGGGGGCAGGGGCACTGAAGCTTTCTTT. The chain is built from TRBV4-3 and TRBJ1-1, with TRBD1 as a possible D gene (6 bases). The germline gives CDR1 LGHNA, CDR2 YSLEER. Trimming shortened V by 0 bases and J by 4 bases, and 12 bases separated the two germline ends. The CDR3 sequence is 15 residues long.

The V call is TRBV4-2, the J call TRBJ2-7; perhaps TRBD2 as D (7 bases). This CDR3 has 17 amino acids. Germline values: CDR1 LGHNA, CDR2 YNFKEQ. Trimming removed 1 base from V and 0 bases from J, with 16 bases in between. The CDR3 sequence: CASSQAGGGRFSYEQYF. In DNA form, the CDR3 reads TGTGCCAGCAGCCAAGCTGGGGGGGGCCGTTTCTCCTACGAGCAGTACTTC.

The chain is built from TRBV9 and TRBJ2-5; tentatively, D is TRBD2 (7 bases). V was trimmed by 4 bases and J by 2 bases, leaving 18 bases between them. This CDR3 is built from 16 residues. Per germline, CDR1 SGDLS and CDR2 YYNGEE. CDR3 in amino acids: CASSIKGGTLQETQYF. CDR3 sequence (DNA): TGTGCCAGCAGCATCAAGGGGGGGACACTGCAAGAGACCCAGTACTTC.

The rearrangement joins TRBV15 to TRBJ1-1; D is ambiguous. The V gene lost 1 base and the J gene lost 2 bases, with 5 bases spanning the gap. The CDR3 runs to 13 residues. In germline, CDR1 is LNHNV, CDR2 YYDKDF (reference sequence). DNA of the CDR3: TGTGCCACCAGCAGAGTGGCAAACACTGAAGCTTTCTTT. Its translation: CATSRVANTEAFF.

V and J are TRBV30 and TRBJ2-3; 7 positions match TRBD2. The CDR3 runs to 15 residues. Per the germline V gene, CDR1 is GTSNPN and CDR2 is SVGIG (reference sequence). Losses at the gene ends were 0 bases for V and 2 bases for J; bases not matched to a gene: 5. The CDR3 DNA follows: TGTGCCTGGAGTGTCAGCGGGGCTCACACAGATACGCAGTATTTT. Translating it yields CAWSVSGAHTDTQYF.

The chain combines TRBV11-1 with TRBJ1-3; 8 positions match TRBD1. Trimming removed 5 bases from V and 7 bases from J; junction bases left unmatched: 13. Germline loops: CDR1 SGHAT, CDR2 FQDESV (reference sequence). The CDR3 consists of 16 residues. In DNA form, the CDR3 reads TGTGCCAGCAGCCGGAAGGTTGAGACAGGGGCGAACACCATATATTTT. This gives the protein CASSRKVETGANTIYF. Variable domain in full (rest from reference TRBV11-1 and TRBJ1-3): EAEVAQSPRYKITEKSQAVAFWCDPISGHATLYWYRQILGQGPELLVQFQDESVVDDSQLPKDRFSAERLKGVDSTLKIQPAELGDSAMYLCASSRKVETGANTIYFGEGSWLTVV.

This clone was detected once. This chain uses TRBV5-1 with TRBJ2-5; 7 bases match TRBD1. The CDR3 loop spans 14 amino acids. CDR1 is SGHRS and CDR2 is YFSETQ in the germline V gene. V trimming: 4 bases; J trimming: 5 bases; junction bases outside the gene matches: 8. CDR3: CASSLGQPGETQYF. In DNA, the CDR3 is TGCGCCAGCAGCCTGGGACAGCCTGGGGAGACCCAGTACTTC.

The chain is built from TRBV7-8 and TRBJ1-4; 11 nucleotides agree with TRBD1. Germline CDR1 reads SGHVS; CDR2 reads FQNEAQ. J gave up 8 bases and V 6 bases, and 14 bases lay outside the gene matches. This CDR3 region has 17 residues. CDR3 loop: CASSQEIGQGAREKLFF. The CDR3 DNA reads TGTGCCAGCAGTCAAGAGATCGGACAGGGGGCACGAGAAAAACTGTTTTTT.

This rearrangement joins TRBV27 to TRBJ1-1; unclear D gene. The V end lost 2 bases, the J end lost 3 bases, and 13 bases lay between the germline ends. CDR3 length: 15 residues. Germline CDR1 MNHEY, CDR2 SMNVEV (reference sequence). The CDR3 is CASSLKGAAYTEAFF. In nucleotides, the CDR3 is TGTGCCAGCAGTTTAAAGGGAGCCGCTTACACTGAAGCTTTCTTT.